These T cell receptor beta chains were read from a single sample in a study of CD8+ T cells in alopecia areata. The method was immunoSEQ multiplex PCR; TCRdb's version includes in-frame clones alone and lacks a portion of them. The sample records some 120,000 clones, about 57% being singletons. The sample in question was CD4+ T cells sorted from blood, obtained at week 0. These receptor sequences come from a human donor with alopecia areata. CDR3s leave out the opening cysteine and the closing phenylalanine or tryptophan. A D gene is named only where the DNA matches it firmly. Clone size is shown for a subset of rows, as once, few, many or a class of expanded clone.

CDR3 | size | D | length | V
ASSVDPQDRGQETQY | . | TRBD1 | 15 | TRBV9
ASRAPGLAEETQY | few | TRBD2 | 13 | TRBV5-1
ASSLRSLSYEQY | . | . | 12 | TRBV5-1
ASSLGLAVINEQF | few | TRBD2 | 13 | TRBV4-3
AIRNGGSGANVLT | . | . | 13 | TRBV10-3
ASSPSGEKNTGELF | . | . | 14 | TRBV23-1
ASSVAGAGGTGELF | . | . | 14 | TRBV5-4
ASSPLTSGGGEQY | . | TRBD2 | 13 | TRBV18
ASSLRYNEQF | few | . | 10 | TRBV7-2
ASGRTYEQY | once | . | 9 | TRBV27
ASSFSETQY | few | . | 9 | TRBV7-2
ASSSGTVSYEQY | . | TRBD1 | 12 | TRBV5-1
ASSSSETGVMVRETQY | . | TRBD1 | 16 | TRBV7-9
ASSAGASYEQY | . | . | 11 | TRBV30
ASSLESRNNEQF | once | . | 12 | TRBV5-1
ASSPREGNYGYT | . | . | 12 | TRBV18
ASSPAEGRWGYT | . | . | 12 | TRBV4-1
AGMNKGGWRETQY | . | TRBD1 | 13 | TRBV7-9
ASSSAGLAGVVDEQF | . | TRBD2 | 15 | TRBV5-1
AISSGTSTEAF | . | . | 11 | TRBV10-3
ASSLSAVGGGSYNEQF | . | TRBD2 | 16 | TRBV7-7
ASSDGNSPLH | . | . | 10 | TRBV2
ASKEGAFNTEAF | few | TRBD1 | 12 | TRBV5-1
ASSPYGQGALEQY | . | TRBD1 | 13 | TRBV28
ASTGSGTSYNEQF | . | TRBD2 | 13 | TRBV25-1
ASSEVSGRWNTQY | . | TRBD2 | 13 | TRBV2
ASSATRVLNEQF | . | . | 12 | TRBV7-9
ATLRDREYDGELF | . | TRBD1 | 13 | TRBV6-5
ASREDRVAKTQY | . | TRBD1 | 12 | TRBV2
ASRESLYGTGDVSYT | . | TRBD1 | 15 | TRBV5-1
ASRPRPYGYT | . | . | 10 | TRBV2
ATSGGQAGANVLT | . | . | 13 | TRBV15
ASSSQGNNQPQH | few | . | 12 | TRBV6-5
ASRTPRDEKLF | . | . | 11 | TRBV6-1
ASSQPTGGWNEQF | few | TRBD1 | 13 | TRBV4-1
ASSSRDRGTDTQY | . | TRBD1 | 13 | TRBV25-1
ATQGDTEAF | few | TRBD1 | 9 | TRBV19
ASSRGGLVNQPQH | . | . | 13 | TRBV19
ASSGQSGTGNYGYT | . | TRBD1 | 14 | TRBV25-1
ASRPRGTSYNEQF | . | . | 13 | TRBV5-4
AWRATGGYNEQF | few | TRBD1 | 12 | TRBV30